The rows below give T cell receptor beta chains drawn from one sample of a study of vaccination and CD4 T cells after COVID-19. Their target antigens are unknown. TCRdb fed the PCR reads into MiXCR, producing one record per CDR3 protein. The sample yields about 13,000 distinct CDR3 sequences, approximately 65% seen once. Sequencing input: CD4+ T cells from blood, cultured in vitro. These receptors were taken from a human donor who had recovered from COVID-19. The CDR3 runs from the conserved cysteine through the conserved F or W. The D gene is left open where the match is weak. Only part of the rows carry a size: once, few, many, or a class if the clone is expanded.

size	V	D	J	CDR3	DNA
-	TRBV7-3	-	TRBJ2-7	CASSKGGPESYEQYF	TGTGCCAGCAGCAAGGGAGGTCCAGAGAGCTACGAGCAGTACTTC
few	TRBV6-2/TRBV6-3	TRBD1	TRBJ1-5	CASSYTGRGRFWQPQHF	TGTGCCAGCAGTTACACCGGGAGGGGGCGTTTCTGGCAGCCCCAGCATTTT
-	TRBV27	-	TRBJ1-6	CASSRSSYNSPLHF	TGTGCCAGCAGTAGGAGCTCCTATAATTCACCCCTCCACTTT
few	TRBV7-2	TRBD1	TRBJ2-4	CASSLGQGADIQYF	TGTGCCAGCAGCTTAGGACAGGGGGCGGACATTCAGTACTTC
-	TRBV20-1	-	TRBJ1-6	CSALGRLTNSPLHF	TGCAGTGCTCTAGGCAGACTGACTAATTCACCCCTCCACTTT
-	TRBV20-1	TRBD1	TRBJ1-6	CSARTGRIYSPLHF	TGCAGTGCTAGGACAGGGAGAATTTATTCACCCCTCCACTTT
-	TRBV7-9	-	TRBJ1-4	CASSPAKGVTNEKLFF	TGTGCCAGCAGCCCAGCCAAGGGTGTGACTAATGAAAAACTGTTTTTT
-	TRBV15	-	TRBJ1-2	CATSRDRAGARGYGYTF	TGTGCCACCAGCAGAGATAGGGCAGGGGCGCGAGGCTATGGCTACACCTTC
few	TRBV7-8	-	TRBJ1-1	CASSLRGGTEAFF	TGTGCCAGCAGCTTAAGAGGGGGCACTGAAGCTTTCTTT
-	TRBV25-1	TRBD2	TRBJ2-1	CASSELAGSYNEQFF	TGTGCCAGCAGTGAACTAGCGGGCTCCTACAATGAGCAGTTCTTC
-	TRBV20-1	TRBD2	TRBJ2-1	CSATDLTSGRWNEQFF	TGCAGTGCTACTGATCTTACTAGCGGGAGGTGGAATGAGCAGTTCTTC
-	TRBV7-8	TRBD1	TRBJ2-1	CASSPTTGGAVNEQFF	TGTGCCAGCAGCCCGACGACAGGGGGCGCAGTGAATGAGCAGTTCTTC
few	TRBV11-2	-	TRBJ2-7	CASSPSRVESYEQYF	TGTGCCAGCAGCCCGAGCAGGGTGGAGTCCTACGAGCAGTACTTC
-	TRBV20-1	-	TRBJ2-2	CSARLTGELFF	TGCAGTGCTAGACTCACCGGGGAGCTGTTTTTT
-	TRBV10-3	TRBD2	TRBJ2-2	CAISDRIGLAERNTGELFF	TGTGCCATCAGTGATCGAATTGGACTAGCGGAGCGGAACACCGGGGAGCTGTTTTTT
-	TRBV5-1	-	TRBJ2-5	CASSLRRGQETQYF	TGCGCCAGCAGCTTGAGACGGGGCCAAGAGACCCAGTACTTC
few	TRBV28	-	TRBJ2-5	CASTSPVGAPETQYF	TGTGCCAGCACCAGCCCGGTAGGGGCCCCAGAGACCCAGTACTTC
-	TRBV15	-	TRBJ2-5	CATSRGDPRVETQYF	TGTGCCACCAGCAGAGGGGACCCCAGAGTTGAGACCCAGTACTTC
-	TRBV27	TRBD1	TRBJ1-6	CASSGTGAAYNSPLHF	TGTGCCAGCAGTGGGACAGGGGCGGCCTATAATTCACCCCTCCACTTT
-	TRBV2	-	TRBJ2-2	CASTVIGELFF	TGTGCCAGCACGGTTATCGGGGAGCTGTTTTTT
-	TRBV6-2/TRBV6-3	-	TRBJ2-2	CASSRAGRVNGELFF	TGTGCCAGCTCCCGTGCGGGGAGAGTGAACGGGGAGCTGTTTTTT
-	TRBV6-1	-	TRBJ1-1	CATTNPRGMNTEAFF	TGTGCCACCACTAACCCGCGGGGCATGAACACTGAAGCTTTCTTT
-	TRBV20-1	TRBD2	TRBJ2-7	CSAGLAGGWEQYF	TGCAGTGCCGGACTAGCGGGAGGTTGGGAGCAGTACTTC
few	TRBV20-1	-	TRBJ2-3	CSAQSGSTDTQYF	TGCAGTGCACAGAGCGGGAGCACAGATACGCAGTATTTT
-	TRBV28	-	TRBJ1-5	CASQTAGNQPQHF	TGTGCCAGCCAGACAGCAGGCAATCAGCCCCAGCATTTT
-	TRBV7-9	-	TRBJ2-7	CASSFAYEQYF	TGTGCCAGCAGCTTCGCCTACGAGCAGTACTTC
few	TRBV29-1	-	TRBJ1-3	CSVMNSGNTIYF	TGCAGCGTGATGAACTCTGGAAACACCATATATTTT
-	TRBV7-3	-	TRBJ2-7	CASSLEGSSYEQYF	TGTGCCAGCAGCTTGGAGGGCAGCTCCTACGAGCAGTACTTC
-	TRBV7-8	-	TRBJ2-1	CASSLATGEQFF	TGTGCCAGCAGCTTAGCGACAGGTGAGCAGTTCTTC
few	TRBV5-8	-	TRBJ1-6	CASSLDGNSPLHF	TGTGCCAGCAGCTTGGACGGTAATTCACCCCTCCACTTT
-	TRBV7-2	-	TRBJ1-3	CASSLGPGTGNTIYF	TGTGCCAGCAGCTTAGGCCCGGGTACCGGAAACACCATATATTTT
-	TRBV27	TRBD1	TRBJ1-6	CASSLPGQGGSPLHF	TGTGCCAGCAGTTTGCCGGGACAGGGGGGTTCACCCCTCCACTTT
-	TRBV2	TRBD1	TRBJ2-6	CASSEGVRGLPSGANVLTF	TGTGCCAGCAGTGAAGGGGTCAGGGGGCTGCCCTCTGGGGCCAACGTCCTGACTTTC
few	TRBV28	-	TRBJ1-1	CASRGPYTEAFF	TGTGCCAGCAGGGGACCCTACACTGAAGCTTTCTTT
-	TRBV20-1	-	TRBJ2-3	CSAETGHSTSTDTQYF	TGCAGTGCTGAGACGGGACACTCAACAAGCACAGATACGCAGTATTTT
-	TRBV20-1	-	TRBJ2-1	CSARDTGTNEQFF	TGCAGTGCTAGAGATACGGGGACCAATGAGCAGTTCTTC
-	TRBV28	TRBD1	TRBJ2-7	CASTNPGQGAYEQYF	TGTGCCAGCACCAATCCGGGGCAGGGGGCGTACGAGCAGTACTTC
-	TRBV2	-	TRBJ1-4	CASSREAEKLFF	TGTGCCAGCAGTCGCGAGGCCGAAAAACTGTTTTTT
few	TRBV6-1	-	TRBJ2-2	CASRLGETGELFF	TGTGCCAGCAGACTCGGGGAGACCGGGGAGCTGTTTTTT
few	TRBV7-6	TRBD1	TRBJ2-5	CASSVPGQGWRETQYF	TGTGCCAGCAGCGTCCCGGGACAGGGGTGGCGAGAGACCCAGTACTTC
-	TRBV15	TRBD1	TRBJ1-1	CATSRETGALNTEAFF	TGTGCCACCAGCAGAGAAACAGGGGCCCTGAACACTGAAGCTTTCTTT
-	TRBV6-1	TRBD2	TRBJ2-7	CASRGLAGLYEQYF	TGTGCCAGCAGGGGACTAGCGGGACTCTATGAGCAGTACTTC
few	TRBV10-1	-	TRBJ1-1	CASTEAFF	TGCGCCAGCACTGAAGCTTTCTTT
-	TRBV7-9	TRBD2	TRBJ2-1	CASSRSGTGLAGVGEQFF	TGTGCCAGCAGCCGTAGTGGGACAGGACTAGCGGGAGTTGGCGAGCAGTTCTTC
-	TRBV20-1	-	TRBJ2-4	CSAQGGGRNIQYF	TGCAGTGCCCAGGGGGGCGGGAGGAACATTCAGTACTTC
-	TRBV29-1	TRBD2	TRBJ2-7	CSVGLAGEKQYF	TGCAGCGTAGGACTAGCGGGAGAAAAGCAGTACTTC
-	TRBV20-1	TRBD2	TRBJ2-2	CSAKGRGGNTGELFF	TGCAGTGCTAAGGGTCGCGGGGGGAACACCGGGGAGCTGTTTTTT
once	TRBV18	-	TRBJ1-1	CASSPGSYTEAFF	TGTGCCAGCTCACCAGGGTCGTACACTGAAGCTTTCTTT
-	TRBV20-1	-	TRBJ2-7	CSASMARSSYEQYF	TGCAGTGCTAGTATGGCTCGTAGCTCCTACGAGCAGTACTTC
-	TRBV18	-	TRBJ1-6	CASSVQGDNSPLHF	TGTGCCAGCTCGGTCCAGGGCGATAATTCACCCCTCCACTTT